This T cell receptor beta chain is drawn from a study of CD8+CD57+ T cells in acquired aplastic anemia. About the study: On average, sorted CD4+ and CD8+ cells gave around 3 ug of DNA. Study findings and constraints: Sharing between patients and controls was observed for about 27 CD8+ CDR3 sequences.

The use of genomic DNA as template underpinned the TCR beta VDJ and CDR3 profiling. TCRdb itself ran the reads through MiXCR, one entry per CDR3 protein. The sample has 200,000 or so distinct CDR3 sequences; around 45% are singletons. In patients chosen for sequencing, flow cytometry had shown CD8+CD57+ cell expansion. In all patients, the disease was severe acquired aplastic anemia. Each patient gave a blood sample that was collected before any therapy had been received. Note on this clonotype: Its antigen is as yet unknown. The CDR3 does not close with the conserved phenylalanine or tryptophan, likely indicating a read error.

CDR1 and CDR2 (germline): SGHTA, FQGNSA. This CDR3 has 15 residues. Trimming took off 0 bases at V and 9 bases at J, with 15 bases between the two ends. The sequence came from a human donor with aplastic anemia. Sequenced input: sorted CD4+, CD8+, or CD8+CD57+ T cells (not recorded which) from PBMCs. V and J are TRBV7-2 and TRBJ2-1; tentatively, D is TRBD1 or TRBD2 (5 bases each). The CDR3 loop is CASSLARGLTSEQFS. As DNA, the CDR3 is TGTGCCAGCAGCTTAGCACGGGGCCTCACCAGTGAGCAGTTCTCC.